One sample yielded the 13 T cell receptor beta chains listed below, sequenced in a study of cytomegalovirus exposure and HLA in healthy donors. TCRdb's copy holds only in-frame clones and misses some; the assay was immunoSEQ multiplex PCR. The data show approximately 300,000 clones, 80% to 90% seen once. The sequencing input was PBMCs. These receptor sequences come from a woman between 18 and 30 years old in good health and CMV-seronegative.

This chain connects TRBV25-1 to TRBJ2-1; 7 positions match TRBD1. The CDR3 has 15 residues. The junction had 4 bases not matched to a gene; V was cut back by 3 bases and J by 2 bases. Germline loops: CDR1 MGHDK, CDR2 SYGVNS. The CDR3: CASSDDRVPYNEQFF. CDR3 coding DNA: TGTGCCAGCAGTGACGACAGGGTGCCCTACAATGAGCAGTTCTTC. The full variable domain, in which reference TRBV25-1 and TRBJ2-1 provide the parts outside the CDR3, is EADIYQTPRYLVIGTGKKITLECSQTMGHDKMYWYQQDPGMELHLIHYSYGVNSTEKGDLSSESTVSRIRTEHFPLTLESARPSHTSQYLCASSDDRVPYNEQFFGPGTRLTVL.

The V call is TRBV19, the J call TRBJ2-1; D is perhaps TRBD2 (6 bases). V was cut by 7 bases and J by 9 bases, with 13 bases left in between. The CDR3 is 12 amino acids. The germline V gene has CDR1 LNHDA and CDR2 SQIVND (reference sequence). CDR3 bases: TGTGCCAGTACCCAGGGAGGCGGTGAGCAGTTCTTC. It is translated as CASTQGGGEQFF. The variable domain in full, completed from reference TRBV19 and TRBJ2-1, reads DGGITQSPKYLFRKEGQNVTLSCEQNLNHDAMYWYRQDPGQGLRLIYYSQIVNDFQKGDIAEGYSVSREKKESFPLTVTSAQKNPTAFYLCASTQGGGEQFFGPGTRLTVL.

The gene calls are TRBV5-6 and TRBJ1-2; D unresolved. Germline V lookup: CDR1 SGHDT, CDR2 YYEEEE. CDR3 length: 15 amino acids. V lost 6 bases and J 4 bases, leaving 19 bases between the germline ends. This CDR3 is CASTPYIDSPYGYTF. CDR3 coding DNA: TGTGCCAGCACTCCTTATATAGATTCGCCCTATGGCTACACCTTC.

The gene calls are TRBV5-4 and TRBJ2-7; a weak D match, TRBD2 (6 bases). The CDR3 has 15 residues. V gave up 3 bases and J gave up 3 bases, with 16 bases separating them. Looked up from germline, CDR1 is SGHNT and CDR2 is YYREEE (reference sequence). CDR3 bases: TGTGCCAGCAGCTCCCCTAGCGAGTTGGGCTACGAGCAGTACTTC. Its protein is CASSSPSELGYEQYF.

This sequence joins TRBV10-3 and TRBJ2-7; the match to TRBD2 covers 12 bases. V gave up 0 bases and J gave up 2 bases; unmatched junction bases: 2. Germline CDR1 ENHRY, CDR2 SYGVKD. This CDR3 spans 16 amino acids. CDR3 DNA sequence: TGTGCCATCAGTGAGTCTACTAGCGGGAGGACCTACGAGCAGTACTTC. This gives the protein CAISESTSGRTYEQYF.

The chain joins TRBV9 to TRBJ1-5; D perhaps matches TRBD1 (6 bases). CDR3 length: 17 amino acids. Per germline, CDR1 SGDLS and CDR2 YYNGEE. Trimming removed 3 bases at V and 4 bases at J, with 20 bases between. The CDR3 sequence: CASSAGGEGLVNQPQHF. CDR3 nucleotide sequence: TGTGCCAGCAGCGCGGGGGGCGAAGGGTTGGTAAATCAGCCCCAGCATTTT.

This chain links TRBV5-1 with TRBJ2-3; D call uncertain. Trimming shortened V by 5 bases and J by 3 bases, and 4 bases separated the two germline ends. Germline CDR1 and CDR2: SGHRS and YFSETQ. The CDR3 has 11 residues. DNA for the CDR3: TGCGCCAGCAGATCAACAGATACGCAGTATTTT. Translating it yields CASRSTDTQYF.

The chain links TRBV5-4 to TRBJ2-7; tentative D call: TRBD2 (5 bases). The ends were cut back, 6 bases at V and 2 bases at J, with 18 bases in the middle. Germline CDR1 and CDR2: SGHNT and YYREEE (reference sequence). CDR3 length equals 15 residues. The DNA for the CDR3 is TGTGCCAGCACCCCCGACCCGGGAACAACCTACGAGCAGTACTTC. Protein: CASTPDPGTTYEQYF.

This chain's CDR3 is CASSSQPGLAGGPGTGELFF. The CDR3 region has the DNA TGTGCCAGCAGCTCGCAACCGGGACTAGCGGGAGGGCCGGGCACCGGGGAGCTGTTTTTT. The chain uses TRBV7-3 and TRBJ2-2, with 16 bases aligning to TRBD2. The CDR3 length is 20 residues. In germline, CDR1 is SGHTA, CDR2 FQGTGA. Germline trimming cut 4 bases from V and 4 bases from J; bases unmatched to any gene: 12.

In this sample, this clone turned up a few times. The rearrangement uses TRBV2 and TRBJ2-7, with TRBD2 as a possible D gene (5 bases). With 5 bases removed from V and 6 bases from J, the gap between germline ends came to 8 bases. CDR1 is SNHLY, CDR2 FYNNEI, per germline. The CDR3 contains 11 residues. The CDR3 is CASSPRGEQYF. CDR3 DNA sequence: TGTGCCAGCAGTCCCCGGGGCGAGCAGTACTTC.

The chain couples TRBV29-1 to TRBJ1-1; the match to TRBD1 covers 7 bases. V shed 3 bases, J shed 5 bases, and the junction held 0 bases outside the gene matches. CDR3 length: 11 residues. The germline CDR1 and CDR2 sequences are SQVTM and ANQGSEA. CDR3 coding DNA: TGCAGCGTTGACAGGGGGACTGAAGCTTTCTTT. As protein: CSVDRGTEAFF.

The chain is built from TRBV5-4 and TRBJ2-2; D might be TRBD1 (6 bases). V was shortened by 4 bases and J by 2 bases, with 12 bases between the two germline ends. Germline values: CDR1 SGHNT, CDR2 YYREEE (reference sequence). The CDR3 covers 15 residues. The CDR3 nucleotides read TGTGCCAGCAGCCACCAGGACAGAAACACCGGGGAGCTGTTTTTT. This gives the protein CASSHQDRNTGELFF.

The chain carries TRBV4-1 and TRBJ2-5; a possible D gene is TRBD1 (7 bases). The CDR3 totals 18 residues. Germline values: CDR1 MGHRA, CDR2 YSYEKL. Trimming left V 2 bases short and J 1 base short, with 20 bases between. The DNA for the CDR3 is TGCGCCAGCAGCCAACCAAGTGGAGGGGGCGCAGTCCAAGAGACCCAGTACTTC. It is translated as CASSQPSGGGAVQETQYF.